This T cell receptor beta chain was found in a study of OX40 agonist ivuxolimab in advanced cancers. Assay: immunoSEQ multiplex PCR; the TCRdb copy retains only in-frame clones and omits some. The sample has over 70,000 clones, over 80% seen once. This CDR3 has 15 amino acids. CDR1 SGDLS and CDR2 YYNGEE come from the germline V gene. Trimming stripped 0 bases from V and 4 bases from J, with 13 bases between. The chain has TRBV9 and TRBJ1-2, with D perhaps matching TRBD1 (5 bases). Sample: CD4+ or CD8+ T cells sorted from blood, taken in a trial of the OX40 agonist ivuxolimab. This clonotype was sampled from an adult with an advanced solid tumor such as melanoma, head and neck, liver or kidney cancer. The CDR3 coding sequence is TGTGCCAGCAGCGTAGTGGCAGGGTCGAGCTATGGCTACACCTTC. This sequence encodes CASSVVAGSSYGYTF.